One T cell receptor (beta chain) is described in this entry. Its antigen is unidentified. This record comes from a study of early T cells in non-severe SARS-CoV-2 infection. Across the whole study: With bulk RNA from unsorted whole blood as input, sequencing yielded unpaired chains. Study-wide points: Matching with VDJdb favored anti-spike CD8 responses (missing private and CD4 specificities).

Individual cDNA molecules carried attached unique molecular identifiers. Via MiXCR, TCRdb re-called the 5' RACE reads, giving one row per CDR3 protein. The sample yields tens of thousands of distinct CDR3 sequences, around 17% seen once. The CDR3 consists of 15 residues. CDR1 and CDR2 from the germline V gene are KGHSH and LQKENI. V shed 6 bases, J shed 3 bases, and the junction held 6 bases outside the gene matches. The J gene is TRBJ2-1, the V gene TRBV18; 9 positions agree with TRBD1. Here the sequenced sample was whole blood, taken at baseline. The clonotype originates from an adult who was a healthcare worker with PCR-confirmed SARS-CoV-2 infection or an uninfected control (not recorded which). The CDR3 nucleotides are TGTGCCAGCTCCGACGGACAGGGGATCTACAATGAGCAGTTCTTC. Protein product: CASSDGQGIYNEQFF.